This T cell receptor beta chain comes out of a study of Tregs in tolerant kidney transplant recipients. Whole-study results and caveats: Validation in larger populations is needed because few patients were studied. Expanding Tregs on activated donor B cells appeared to best identify donor-specific TCRbeta clones. Biological reproducibility was not directly addressed, but technical replication error appeared minimal.

Mixed chimerism was transient after nonmyeloablative marrow transplants from related graft donors. Thawed PBMCs were FACS-sorted into unstimulated CD4+CD25+CD127- regulatory T cells, CD4+CD25- non-regulatory cells, CD4 and CD8 cells. Only in-frame clones appear in the TCRdb table, and some are missing; sequencing was by immunoSEQ multiplex PCR. The repertoire consists of 20,000 to 25,000 clones, with 81% occurring once and the leading ten covering roughly 26%. Germline values: CDR1 SGHAT, CDR2 FQNNGV. Trimming left V 0 bases short and J 4 bases short, with 12 bases between. The CDR3 has 16 residues. As to this clone: Its antigen is unknown.

The sample in question was CD8+ T cells from blood (PBMCs), obtained 6 months after the transplant. This TCR derives from a human patient who received a combined kidney and bone marrow transplant. These T cells may partly come from the graft donor. The rearrangement joins TRBV11-2 to TRBJ2-2; TRBD1 is a possible D gene (5 bases). This CDR3 is CASSLDLPGFTGELFF. Here the CDR3 DNA reads TGTGCCAGCAGCTTAGATCTTCCAGGGTTCACCGGGGAGCTGTTTTTT.